Detailed here is one T cell receptor (beta chain). Nominal health characterized the donors when sampled, though unrecorded immune exposures were likely. The sample is drawn from a study of cytomegalovirus exposure and HLA in healthy donors. In germline, CDR1 is MNHEY, CDR2 SMNVEV (reference sequence). The CDR3 extends over 14 amino acids. The V segment lost 5 bases and the J segment 3 bases; nucleotides outside the gene matches: 6. The PCR employed 60 Vbeta primers together with 13 Jbeta primers. Data came from immunoSEQ multiplex PCR; TCRdb stores just in-frame clones and leaves some out. The sample includes roughly 100,000 clones, around 82% of them seen just once.

The sequenced sample was PBMCs. This chain links TRBV27 with TRBJ2-7; 8 bases are a match to TRBD1. The TCR sequence derives from a woman aged 18-29 years in good health and CMV-seropositive. The chain's CDR3 is CASSLTGDFYEQYF. CDR3 nucleotides: TGTGCCAGCAGTCTGACAGGGGACTTCTACGAGCAGTACTTC.